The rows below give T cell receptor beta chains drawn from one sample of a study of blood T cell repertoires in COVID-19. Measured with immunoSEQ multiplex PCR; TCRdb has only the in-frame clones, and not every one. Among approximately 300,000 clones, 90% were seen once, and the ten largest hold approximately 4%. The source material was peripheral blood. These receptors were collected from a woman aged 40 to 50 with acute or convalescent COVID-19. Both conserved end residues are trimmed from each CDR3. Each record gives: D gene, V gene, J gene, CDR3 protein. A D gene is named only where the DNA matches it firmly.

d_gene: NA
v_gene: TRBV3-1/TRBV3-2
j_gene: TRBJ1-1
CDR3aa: ASSQGPKNTEAF

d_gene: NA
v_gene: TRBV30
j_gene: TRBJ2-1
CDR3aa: ALFTGTPSYNEQF

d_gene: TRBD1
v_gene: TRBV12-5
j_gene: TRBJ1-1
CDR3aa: ASGLGQGFDEAF

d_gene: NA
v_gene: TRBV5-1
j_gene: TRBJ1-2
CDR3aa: ASSPGGDRGYT

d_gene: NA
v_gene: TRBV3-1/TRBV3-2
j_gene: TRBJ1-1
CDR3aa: ASSLHQGNTEAF

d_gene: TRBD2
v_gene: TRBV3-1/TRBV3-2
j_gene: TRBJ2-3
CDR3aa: ASSQASGRGVSYTQY

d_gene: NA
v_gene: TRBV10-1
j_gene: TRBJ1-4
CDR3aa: ASSEPDRFCEKLF

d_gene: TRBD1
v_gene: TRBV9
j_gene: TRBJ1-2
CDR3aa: ASSSNSGTGVYGYT

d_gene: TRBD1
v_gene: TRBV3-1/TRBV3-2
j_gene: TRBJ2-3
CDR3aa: ASSQPGTVTDTQY

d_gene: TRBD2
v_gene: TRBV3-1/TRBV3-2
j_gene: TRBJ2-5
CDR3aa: ASSPAGTSGGTQY

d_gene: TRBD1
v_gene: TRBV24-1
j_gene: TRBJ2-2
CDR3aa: ATRGTVNTGELF

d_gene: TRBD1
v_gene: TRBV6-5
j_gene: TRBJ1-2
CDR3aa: ASSQGQGVTYGYT

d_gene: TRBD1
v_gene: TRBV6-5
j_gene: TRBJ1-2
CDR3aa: ASSSLGTGGDYGYT

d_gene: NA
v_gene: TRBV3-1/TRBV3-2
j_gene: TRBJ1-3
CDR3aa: ASSQAAGAGNTIY

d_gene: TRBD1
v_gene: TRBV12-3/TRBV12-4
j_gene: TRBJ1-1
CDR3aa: ASSRSGGTEAF

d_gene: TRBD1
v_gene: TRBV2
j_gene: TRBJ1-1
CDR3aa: ASGPQGQVTEAF

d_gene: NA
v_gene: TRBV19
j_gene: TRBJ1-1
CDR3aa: ASSFGTHLRGVVTEAF

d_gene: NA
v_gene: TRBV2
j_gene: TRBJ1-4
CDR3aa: ASSLTGANEKLF

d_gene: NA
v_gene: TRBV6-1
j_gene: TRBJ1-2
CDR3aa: ASSEATANYGYT

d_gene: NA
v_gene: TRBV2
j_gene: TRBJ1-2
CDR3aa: ASITGLGGDYGYT

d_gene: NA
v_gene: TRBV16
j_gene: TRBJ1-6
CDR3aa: ASSQVGRQAPLH

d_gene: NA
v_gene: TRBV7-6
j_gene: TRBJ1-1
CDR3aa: ASSPRLDEQAMNTEAF

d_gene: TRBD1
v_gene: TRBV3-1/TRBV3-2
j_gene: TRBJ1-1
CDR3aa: ASSQEGQGGMNTEAF

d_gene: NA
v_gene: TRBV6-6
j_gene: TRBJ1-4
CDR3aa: ASSLKMGPATNEKLF

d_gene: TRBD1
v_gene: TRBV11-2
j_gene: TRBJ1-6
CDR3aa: ASSSGAGGRSPLH

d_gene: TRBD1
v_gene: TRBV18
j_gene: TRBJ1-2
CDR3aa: ASSTTGQEANYGYT

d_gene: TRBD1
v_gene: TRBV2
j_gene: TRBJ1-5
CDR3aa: ASSPDRGNQPQH

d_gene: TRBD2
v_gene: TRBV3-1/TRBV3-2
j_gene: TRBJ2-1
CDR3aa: ASSQFSGGLYNEQF

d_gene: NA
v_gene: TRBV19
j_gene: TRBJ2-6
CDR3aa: ASRAGYGANVLT

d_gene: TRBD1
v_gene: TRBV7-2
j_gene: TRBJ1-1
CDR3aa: ASSPRTGGMNTEAF

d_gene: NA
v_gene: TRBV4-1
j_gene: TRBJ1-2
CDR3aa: ASSQPTGENYGYT